This TCR beta chain was documented in a study of CD8+CD57+ T cells in acquired aplastic anemia. Across the study: The study obtained an average of 3.2 ug of DNA from sorted CD4+ and CD8+ cells. Mean read depth for CD4+ cells from healthy donors was roughly 10 million.

Study-wide results and limits: Between patients and controls, twenty-nine CD8+ CDR3 sequences were found in common. CD8+ Simpson's diversity in patients was not significantly different from that in controls.

This clonotype has only a few counts. The target antigen is unknown. Possible read error: a much larger clone is one base away. The conserved closing phenylalanine or tryptophan is absent in this CDR3, likely reflecting a read error. Using genomic DNA as the template, TCR beta VDJ and CDR3 profiling was carried out. TCRdb recomputed calls from the reads with MiXCR, one row per CDR3 protein. The table shows a few hundred thousand distinct CDR3 sequences, with 55% to 75% occurring only once. Sequencing was done on a sample of sorted CD4+, CD8+, or CD8+CD57+ T cells (not recorded which) from PBMCs. The source of this sequence is a human donor in good health, serving as a control.

The CDR3 DNA is TGTGCCAGCAGCGTAGGTCGGGGGGGGGCAGATACGCAGTATTCT. This gives the protein CASSVGRGGADTQYS. This rearrangement joins TRBV9 to TRBJ2-3, with 8 bases identical to TRBD2. J was trimmed by 4 bases and V by 0 bases; bases with no gene match: 4. The CDR3 has 15 amino acids. CDR1 is SGDLS, CDR2 YYNGEE, per germline.